This T cell receptor (beta chain) was identified in a study of T cells in women clearing cervical HPV infection listed by TCRdb under 2018. Looking at the study overall: The cases were fewer than 30 women with histologically confirmed HPV16-related CIN3 or worse, and 2 of these cases were invasive cancers. Cases were matched to controls by age within five years and by the year the sample was collected. The controls were fewer than 30 women whose single incident HPV16 infection cleared within 12 months with no development of precancer or cancer. Nested within Costa Rica's Guanacaste HPV Natural History Study, an exploratory proof-of-principle case-control study compared TCR repertoires across cervical HPV16 outcomes. Blood from cases was collected at the visit where the lesion was first found, while blood from controls was collected once the infection could no longer be detected. Among cases, blood sampling occurred a median of about 150 days after lesion detection, with an interquartile range of roughly 90 to 230 days. Cases had a median age of almost 35 years compared with 37 to 45 for controls, and baseline characteristics showed no significant differences between the groups. Quality controls consisted of five blinded duplicates per group, for a total of some 60 samples made up of roughly 50 participants and some 10 replicates. The parent cohort enrolled 10,000 or so women aged 18 or older in Guanacaste, Costa Rica, during about 1992 to 1995 and followed them for about 7 years. Since only a few of the women had HLA typing available, the possibility that HLA type was acting as a confounder could not be ruled out. What the study reported, not specific to this receptor: Random forest classifiers combining richness and V gene abundances distinguished cases from controls with an estimated AUC of 0.8 to 0.9. The cross-sectional design could not show whether associations preceded infection or resulted from it; effector/memory subsets and HPV-specific T cells were not isolated. CIN3+ cases had significantly higher TCR repertoire richness than controls across sequencing depths, but evenness did not differ between the groups. T-cell numbers per sample were unknown, so richness differences could reflect varying T-cell content rather than repertoire biology.

To note about this clone: No antigen is known for it.

Using the immunoSEQ assay, multiplex PCR amplified TCR beta CDR3 regions from an average of approximately 1,300 ng of genomic DNA per sample. Primer bias was corrected in the assay by using a complete synthetic TCR repertoire to establish an amplification baseline. Amplicons were sequenced on the Illumina platform. Processing in the source paper ran as follows. Error correction of the sequences involved clustering with frequency ratios plus a modified nearest-neighbor algorithm, after which the sequences were analyzed in the immunoSEQ Analyzer using IMGT gene definitions. At each rarefaction depth, TCR richness and evenness were averaged over 20 rarefaction repeats, and samples with fewer sequences than the depth were excluded. Wilcoxon rank sum tests with FDR correction were used to compare relative abundances of V, D and J genes between the groups. For the blinded duplicates, the intraclass correlation was roughly 96% for TCR richness and averaged 76.4% across some 66 gene segments. In TCRdb, the immuneACCESS table is reduced to in-frame sequences with V and J assigned. These tables do not hold every clone; where another copy was compared, an unresolved V gene accounts for under half, and the others remain unexplained. That table supplies the V and J calls and clone size; D and trimming were determined from the DNA. The sample has tens of thousands of clones on record. In total, the top ten clones hold about 7.7% of the sample.

Every participant had a single incident cervical HPV16 infection, and women with prevalent HPV16 infections were excluded. Cervical HPV DNA was detected by MY09/MY11 PCR, and genotyping was performed by dot-blot hybridization. Approximately 16 mL of heparinized blood were centrifuged, and the buffy coat was aliquoted, frozen at -30°C, then stored at -80°C. QIAGEN kits were used to extract genomic DNA from buffy coat specimens. The receptor comes from a woman between 18 and 70 years old with a cervical HPV16 infection that either progressed to CIN3+ or cleared (not recorded which). Specimen: blood buffy coat.

The CDR3 sequence is CASSPGTSGPPYEQYF. The DNA read from the CDR3 is TGCGCCAGCAGCCCTGGGACTAGCGGGCCTCCCTACGAG. The rearranged segments are TRBV5-1 and TRBJ2-7; a stretch of 12 junction bases matches TRBD2. With the read ending 3 residues before the CDR3 end, the germline J gene is used to fill in that end. CDR1 and CDR2, per the germline V gene, are SGHRS and YFSETQ. Compared with germline, V lacks 4 bases and J lacks 2 bases; bases without a gene match: 7. The CDR3 starts with the cysteine, ends with the phenylalanine, and has 16 residues. The 39 bases shown cover part of the CDR3, and their frame starts at base 1.